The next 30 T cell receptor beta chains were all read from a single sample in a study of PD-L1 blockade in urothelial cancer. Produced via immunoSEQ multiplex PCR; TCRdb's table is partial and in-frame only. This table has some 32,000 clones, around 84% appearing once. Sequencing was performed on PBMCs, taken around atezolizumab (anti-PD-L1) treatment. These receptors came from a man aged 60 to 75 with urothelial cancer.

V usage is TRBV19 and J usage is TRBJ2-5, with a possible D match to TRBD1 (5 bases). Per the germline V gene, CDR1 is LNHDA and CDR2 is SQIVND (reference sequence). V gave up 4 bases and J gave up 4 bases, with 13 bases separating them. CDR3 length: 14 amino acids. For the CDR3, the DNA is TGTGCCAGTAGTAACCCAGGGAAGGGAGAGACCCAGTACTTC. Its translation is CASSNPGKGETQYF. The full variable domain, rest sourced from reference TRBV19 and TRBJ2-5, is DGGITQSPKYLFRKEGQNVTLSCEQNLNHDAMYWYRQDPGQGLRLIYYSQIVNDFQKGDIAEGYSVSREKKESFPLTVTSAQKNPTAFYLCASSNPGKGETQYFGPGTRLLVL.

The rearrangement uses TRBV29-1 and TRBJ1-1, with 9 bases aligning to TRBD1. This CDR3 comprises 13 residues. With V trimmed by 7 bases and J by 6 bases, 9 bases remained unmatched. CDR1 is SQVTM and CDR2 is ANQGSEA in the germline V gene. The CDR3, as DNA: TGCAGCGCCGACGGGACAGGGTGGTCTGAAGCTTTCTTT. As protein: CSADGTGWSEAFF. The full variable domain, completed using reference TRBV29-1 and TRBJ1-1, is SAVISQKPSRDICQRGTSLTIQCQVDSQVTMMFWYRQQPGQSLTLIATANQGSEATYESGFVIDKFPISRPNLTFSTLTVSNMSPEDSSIYLCSADGTGWSEAFFGQGTRLTVV.

The chain employs TRBV19 and TRBJ2-1; TRBD2 agrees at 10 bases. Germline trimming cut 6 bases from V and 10 bases from J; bases unmatched to any gene: 18. The CDR3 is 17 residues long. Looked up from germline, CDR1 is LNHDA and CDR2 is SQIVND (reference sequence). CDR3 DNA sequence: TGTGCCAGTAGCAAGGGCCGCGGGCTAGCGGGAGCATGGGAGCAGTTCTTC. It translates to CASSKGRGLAGAWEQFF.

The CDR3 nucleotides read TGTGCCAGCAGCGGGACTAGCGGGAGCCACTACAATGAGCAGTTCTTC. Encoded protein: CASSGTSGSHYNEQFF. The chain combines TRBV2 with TRBJ2-1; TRBD2 matches at 14 bases. CDR1 and CDR2 (germline): SNHLY, FYNNEI. V lost 6 bases and J lost 3; bases outside the gene matches: 4. This CDR3 region has 16 residues.

This chain joins TRBV7-2 and TRBJ2-1, with 8 bases matching TRBD2. Trimming at V came to 5 bases and at J to 7 bases, leaving 13 bases not matched to a gene. Looked up from germline, CDR1 is SGHTA and CDR2 is FQGNSA. There are 16 residues in the CDR3. In DNA form, the CDR3 reads TGTGCCAGCAGCCTAGGGACTAGTTGGGGGTGGAATGAGCAGTTCTTC. This sequence encodes CASSLGTSWGWNEQFF.

The chain uses TRBV12-5 and TRBJ2-1; 11 nucleotides align to TRBD2. The trim removed 3 bases at V and 8 bases at J, leaving 3 bases unmatched. Germline V gives CDR1 LGHNT, CDR2 FRNRAP. There are 14 residues in the CDR3. The CDR3 reads CASGLLAGAHEQFF. In nucleotides, the CDR3 is TGTGCTAGTGGTTTACTAGCGGGAGCCCATGAGCAGTTCTTC.

The rearrangement joins TRBV7-6 to TRBJ2-7; a possible D gene is TRBD1 (5 bases). Germline CDR1 SGHVS, CDR2 FNYEAQ. V shed 2 bases and J shed 6 bases, with 11 bases lying between them. The CDR3 runs to 13 residues. In nucleotides, the CDR3 is TGTGCCAGCAGCTTATCCAGGGCCAGCGAGCAGTACTTC. Translation gives CASSLSRASEQYF.

The V and J genes are TRBV9 and TRBJ2-5; 8 positions match TRBD2. V lost 1 base, J lost 5 bases, and 4 bases stayed unmatched. The CDR3 runs to 14 residues. Germline V CDR1 and CDR2: SGDLS, YYNGEE. This CDR3 is CASSVFPGGETQYF. DNA for the CDR3: TGTGCCAGCAGCGTATTCCCGGGAGGGGAGACCCAGTACTTC. The full variable domain, with the rest looked up from reference TRBV9 and TRBJ2-5, is DSGVTQTPKHLITATGQRVTLRCSPRSGDLSVYWYQQSLDQGLQFLIQYYNGEERAKGNILERFSAQQFPDLHSELNLSSLELGDSALYFCASSVFPGGETQYFGPGTRLLVL.

J is TRBJ2-1 and V is TRBV4-3; 16 positions agree with TRBD2. With 1 base clipped from V and 7 bases from J, the junction kept 1 base outside the gene matches. Germline loops: CDR1 LGHNA, CDR2 YSLEER. The CDR3 spans 16 residues. CDR3 nucleotides: TGCGCCAGCAGCCAAGTGGGACTAGCGGGAGGGAATGAGCAGTTCTTC. The encoded protein is CASSQVGLAGGNEQFF.

V is TRBV7-9 and J is TRBJ2-1; D ambiguous. V was shortened by 4 bases and J by 7 bases, with 20 bases between the two germline ends. CDR1 is SEHNR, CDR2 FQNEAQ, per germline (reference sequence). This CDR3 has 16 amino acids. CDR3 in amino acids: CASSSRSSLVRNEQFF. Here the CDR3 DNA reads TGTGCCAGCAGCTCTCGGTCGAGTCTAGTTAGGAATGAGCAGTTCTTC.

The chain recombines TRBV5-1 with TRBJ2-3; 10 bases are shared with TRBD2. There are 15 residues in the CDR3. The V and J ends lost 4 bases and 1 base, in that order; junction bases with no gene match: 3. The germline V gene encodes CDR1 SGHRS and CDR2 YFSETQ. The CDR3 DNA reads TGCGCCAGCAGCACTGGGACTAGCGGCACAGATACGCAGTATTTT. As protein: CASSTGTSGTDTQYF.

This clone was seen once. The gene calls are TRBV27 and TRBJ2-7, with D possibly matching TRBD1 (6 bases). Trimming cost V 2 bases and J 2 bases, with 16 bases left between them. This CDR3 has 16 residues. Germline CDR1 MNHEY, CDR2 SMNVEV (reference sequence). CDR3 bases: TGTGCCAGCAGTTTACTGGGTAAGGGGACAACCTACGAGCAGTACTTC. Its protein is CASSLLGKGTTYEQYF.

This clone was detected ten times or more. The chain employs TRBV9 and TRBJ2-5; D may be TRBD2 (6 bases). This CDR3 comprises 14 residues. Trimming took off 3 bases at V and 4 bases at J, with 13 bases between the two ends. Germline CDR1 is SGDLS and CDR2 is YYNGEE. The CDR3 spells CASSGGVIGETQYF. The CDR3 bases are TGTGCCAGCAGCGGGGGGGTTATCGGAGAGACCCAGTACTTC.

The rearrangement joins TRBV5-1 to TRBJ2-7; 8 bases match TRBD1. This CDR3 spans 16 amino acids. Germline V CDR1 and CDR2: SGHRS, YFSETQ. J gave up 4 bases and V 0 bases, and 9 bases lay outside the gene matches. The CDR3: CASSLADGRGLYEQYF. For the CDR3, the DNA is TGCGCCAGCAGCTTGGCCGATGGCAGGGGGCTGTACGAGCAGTACTTC.

The V call is TRBV5-1, the J call TRBJ2-1, with TRBD2 as a possible D gene (6 bases). The CDR3 sequence is 14 residues long. Germline V lookup: CDR1 SGHRS, CDR2 YFSETQ. Trimming stripped 2 bases from V and 6 bases from J, with 12 bases between. The chain's CDR3 is CASSLFYSGNEQFF. The CDR3 bases are TGCGCCAGCAGCTTATTTTATAGCGGCAATGAGCAGTTCTTC.

With respect to this clone: The DNA is omitted, as the CDR3 cannot be located on it reliably, and the CDR3 follows TCRdb's listing. The chain recombines TRBV21-1 with TRBJ1-3; the DNA was not compared with TRBD1, the D call given in the table. TRBV21-1 is given as a pseudogene. The CDR3 is 18 residues long, counting both termini. The CDR3 here is CASSIRDTYHCPGNTIYF.

This clone was counted a single time. J is TRBJ1-1 and V is TRBV6-1; D is possibly TRBD1 (5 bases). Germline assignment: CDR1 MNHNS and CDR2 SASEGT. The V end lost 3 bases, the J end lost 2 bases, and 7 bases lay between the germline ends. This CDR3 comprises 13 residues. CDR3 sequence reads: CASSDQGNTEAFF. DNA for the CDR3: TGTGCCAGCAGTGACCAGGGCAACACTGAAGCTTTCTTT.

This sequence joins TRBV19 and TRBJ1-5, with no clear D. Germline V lookup: CDR1 LNHDA, CDR2 SQIVND (reference sequence). CDR3 length equals 13 residues. Trimming removed 1 base at V and 9 bases at J, with 10 bases between. The CDR3 here is CASSIGHPGPQHF. In DNA form, the CDR3 reads TGTGCCAGTAGTATAGGACACCCTGGGCCCCAGCATTTT.

The chain uses TRBV29-1 and TRBJ1-1; 7 nucleotides line up with TRBD1. This CDR3 has 14 amino acids. Trimming took 8 bases from V and 0 from J; bases not matched to a gene: 9. The germline V gene has CDR1 SQVTM and CDR2 ANQGSEA. The CDR3 sequence: CSSYPGQLNTEAFF. As DNA, the CDR3 is TGCAGCTCTTATCCGGGACAGCTGAACACTGAAGCTTTCTTT.

J is TRBJ1-6 and V is TRBV6-5; D unclear. V lost 2 bases, J lost 0 bases, and 8 bases lay in between. In germline, CDR1 is MNHEY, CDR2 SVGAGI. The CDR3 has 16 residues. Here the CDR3 DNA reads TGTGCCAGCAGTTACGCGGGGAGCTCCTATAATTCACCCCTCCACTTT. Translated, it gives CASSYAGSSYNSPLHF.

The V call is TRBV5-1, the J call TRBJ2-2; D gene ambiguous. This CDR3 contains 14 residues. The V end lost 0 bases, the J end lost 3 bases, and 6 bases lay between the germline ends. Germline V CDR1 and CDR2: SGHRS, YFSETQ. The CDR3 loop is CASSLGQYTGELFF. The CDR3 DNA reads TGCGCCAGCAGCTTGGGACAATACACCGGGGAGCTGTTTTTT.

This clone is a singleton in its sample. The genes are TRBV2 and TRBJ1-6; a weak D match, TRBD1 (6 bases). The CDR3 sequence is 15 residues long. CDR1 is SNHLY and CDR2 is FYNNEI in the germline V gene. V gave up 7 bases and J gave up 7 bases, with 17 bases separating them. CDR3 amino acids: CASIGLTGSNSPLHF. CDR3 DNA sequence: TGTGCCAGCATCGGCCTTACAGGGTCGAATTCACCCCTCCACTTT.

The V call is TRBV7-9, the J call TRBJ2-5; TRBD2 matches 9 bases. V trimming: 6 bases; J trimming: 5 bases; junction bases outside the gene matches: 13. The CDR3 loop spans 16 amino acids. Germline assignment: CDR1 SEHNR and CDR2 FQNEAQ (reference sequence). This chain's CDR3 is CASSLLAGVLLETQYF. The CDR3 DNA sequence: TGTGCCAGCAGTCTATTAGCGGGAGTACTTTTGGAGACCCAGTACTTC.

This rearrangement joins TRBV27 to TRBJ2-7, with a tentative D call TRBD1 (5 bases). Trimming removed 5 bases from V and 0 bases from J, with 11 bases in between. This CDR3 has 14 amino acids. Looked up from germline, CDR1 is MNHEY and CDR2 is SMNVEV (reference sequence). In nucleotides, the CDR3 is TGTGCCAGCAGTAAACAGGTACTCTCCTACGAGCAGTACTTC. It translates to CASSKQVLSYEQYF.

The chain combines TRBV18 with TRBJ2-2; D not certain. The V and J ends lost 5 bases and 2 bases respectively, with 9 bases between them. CDR3 size: 14 residues. Germline CDR1 KGHSH, CDR2 LQKENI. CDR3 DNA: TGTGCCAGCTCAGCGACTTCTAACACCGGGGAGCTGTTTTTT. Protein: CASSATSNTGELFF. Complete variable domain (other parts from reference TRBV18 and TRBJ2-2): NAGVMQNPRHLVRRRGQEARLRCSPMKGHSHVYWYRQLPEEGLKFMVYLQKENIIDESGMPKERFSAEFPKEGPSILRIQQVVRGDSAAYFCASSATSNTGELFFGEGSRLTVL.

The chain is built from TRBV7-3 and TRBJ2-1; 8 bases map to TRBD2. V lost 2 bases, J lost 8 bases, and 2 bases stayed unmatched. Germline CDR1 SGHTA, CDR2 FQGTGA. This CDR3 region has 13 residues. The CDR3 nucleotides are TGTGCCAGCAGCTTAGCGGGGGGAGATGAGCAGTTCTTC. Its translation: CASSLAGGDEQFF.

This CDR3 reads CASGPSPRVYGYTF. The CDR3 DNA is TGTGCTAGTGGTCCCTCACCCAGGGTCTATGGCTACACCTTC. The rearrangement uses TRBV12-5 and TRBJ1-2, with D tentatively TRBD1 (5 bases). The CDR3 has 14 residues. V was cut by 5 bases and J by 4 bases, with 14 bases left in between. Germline CDR1 LGHNT, CDR2 FRNRAP.

This sequence joins TRBV19 and TRBJ1-2; 7 bases match TRBD1. The CDR3 has 14 residues. Germline CDR1 reads LNHDA; CDR2 reads SQIVND (reference sequence). V shed 7 bases and J 8 bases; nucleotides not matched to a gene: 13. The CDR3 DNA follows: TGTGCCAGTACCGAAGGGGGCCTCGGGCGAGGCTACACCTTC. As protein: CASTEGGLGRGYTF.

The chain employs TRBV5-1 and TRBJ1-3, with D perhaps matching TRBD1 (5 bases). Germline V gene lookup returns CDR1 SGHRS and CDR2 YFSETQ. The CDR3 has 15 residues. V was trimmed by 0 bases and J by 0 bases, leaving 7 bases between them. The CDR3 DNA sequence: TGCGCCAGCAGCTTGGGTGACAGCTCTGGAAACACCATATATTTT. Protein product: CASSLGDSSGNTIYF.

This clone was seen a single time. The chain couples TRBV9 to TRBJ2-2; a weak D match, TRBD1 (6 bases). CDR1 and CDR2 from the germline V gene are SGDLS and YYNGEE. This CDR3 region has 15 residues. The V end lost 0 bases, the J end lost 6 bases, and 12 bases lay between the germline ends. The CDR3 here is CASSVGRGPSGELFF. The CDR3 DNA reads as TGTGCCAGCAGCGTAGGCAGGGGTCCTTCCGGGGAGCTGTTTTTT.